One sample yielded the 22 T cell receptor beta chains listed below, sequenced in a study of control samples from healthy donors and cancer patients. The data were produced by immunoSEQ multiplex PCR, yet TCRdb's version contains in-frame clones alone and is incomplete. Of approximately 150,000 clones listed, about 90% are singletons. Sequencing was performed on blood. The receptors derive from a man aged 25 to 40 in good health.

This sequence joins TRBV27 and TRBJ2-4, with D perhaps TRBD2 (7 bases). The CDR3 runs to 19 residues. V dropped 2 bases and J dropped 0 bases, with 20 bases sitting between them. Germline V CDR1 and CDR2: MNHEY, SMNVEV (reference sequence). The DNA for the CDR3 is TGTGCCAGCAGTTTACCCTGGGGGAGGGGGTATCTAGCCAAAAACATTCAGTACTTC. Translation: CASSLPWGRGYLAKNIQYF.

This chain joins TRBV19 and TRBJ2-2; a weak D match, TRBD1 (6 bases). CDR1 is LNHDA, CDR2 SQIVND, per germline (reference sequence). Trimming left V 4 bases short and J 5 bases short, with 17 bases between. This CDR3 comprises 16 residues. This CDR3 reads CASSTLTGGGTGELFF. CDR3 coding DNA: TGTGCCAGTAGTACCCTGACAGGTGGTGGTACCGGGGAGCTGTTTTTT.

The CDR3 reads CASTIGGPGSEAFF. The CDR3 DNA reads as TGTGCCAGCACCATAGGGGGACCTGGGAGTGAAGCTTTCTTT. V usage is TRBV7-8 and J usage is TRBJ1-1; maybe TRBD1 (6 bases). Deletions cut 7 bases from V and 7 bases from J, with 19 bases between. CDR3 length: 14 amino acids. Germline CDR1 is SGHVS and CDR2 is FQNEAQ.

V usage is TRBV9 and J usage is TRBJ2-2; 12 bases map to TRBD2. Trimming removed 6 bases from V and 6 bases from J; junction bases left unmatched: 6. The CDR3 sequence is 15 residues long. Germline CDR1 and CDR2: SGDLS and YYNGEE. The CDR3 bases are TGTGCCAGCACGCCGCTAGCGGGGGGGTCCGGGGAGCTGTTTTTT. Its translation: CASTPLAGGSGELFF.

The chain carries TRBV7-8 and TRBJ1-2, with 7 bases identical to TRBD1. From germline, CDR1 is SGHVS and CDR2 FQNEAQ. Trimming took 3 bases from V and 4 from J; bases not matched to a gene: 11. The CDR3 is made up of 16 amino acids. CDR3 loop: CASSFPGRQGSYGYTF. The CDR3 nucleotides are TGTGCCAGCAGCTTCCCGGGGAGACAGGGTAGCTATGGCTACACCTTC.

J is TRBJ2-3 and V is TRBV7-7, with TRBD2 matching 8 bases. CDR1 is SSHAT, CDR2 FNYEAQ, per germline (reference sequence). V dropped 5 bases and J dropped 2; count of bases not matched to a gene: 6. This CDR3 spans 15 amino acids. The CDR3 nucleotides read TGTGCCAGCAGCCCCGGGGGGGCTGACACAGATACGCAGTATTTT. This translates into CASSPGGADTDTQYF.

This clone was seen only once. V is TRBV7-9 and J is TRBJ1-2; TRBD1 agrees at 7 bases. The CDR3 loop spans 12 amino acids. The germline CDR1 and CDR2 sequences are SEHNR and FQNEAQ (reference sequence). V shed 5 bases, J shed 6 bases, and the junction held 3 bases outside the gene matches. The DNA for the CDR3 is TGTGCCAGCAGCCATGGACAGGATGGCTACACCTTC. Its protein product is CASSHGQDGYTF.

This rearrangement joins TRBV6-5 to TRBJ1-1, with TRBD1 matching over 8 bases. The CDR3 spans 16 residues. V gave up 0 bases and J gave up 4 bases; unmatched junction bases: 7. The germline V gene encodes CDR1 MNHEY and CDR2 SVGAGI. The CDR3 loop reads CASSYSKQGGATEAFF. DNA for the CDR3: TGTGCCAGCAGTTACTCGAAACAGGGGGGTGCCACTGAAGCTTTCTTT.

This chain connects TRBV20-1 to TRBJ1-2; D gene unclear. The CDR3 loop spans 11 amino acids. The germline V gene encodes CDR1 DFQATT and CDR2 SNEGSKA (reference sequence). Trimming left V 3 bases short and J 8 bases short, with 10 bases between. DNA for the CDR3: TGCAGTGCTAGGGCCGGGCTCGGCTACACCTTC. This translates into CSARAGLGYTF.

The chain employs TRBV5-1 and TRBJ2-7, with TRBD1 matching over 7 bases. The germline V gene has CDR1 SGHRS and CDR2 YFSETQ. The V gene end was trimmed by 4 bases and the J gene end by 2 bases; junction bases not matched to a gene: 3. This CDR3 spans 13 amino acids. The DNA for the CDR3 is TGCGCCAGCAGCCCGGGGACAGCCTACGAGCAGTACTTC. It translates to CASSPGTAYEQYF. The full variable domain, rest sourced from reference TRBV5-1 and TRBJ2-7, is KAGVTQTPRYLIKTRGQQVTLSCSPISGHRSVSWYQQTPGQGLQFLFEYFSETQRNKGNFPGRFSGRQFSNSRSEMNVSTLELGDSALYLCASSPGTAYEQYFGPGTRLTVT.

The CDR3 coding sequence is TGTGCCAGCAGCCAGGGGGCTCCTCAGCCCCAGCATTTT. Translating it yields CASSQGAPQPQHF. This chain connects TRBV6-5 to TRBJ1-5; 8 nucleotides line up with TRBD1. Germline CDR1 is MNHEY and CDR2 is SVGAGI. V shed 6 bases and J 6 bases; nucleotides not matched to a gene: 4. The length of the CDR3 is 13 residues.

This chain uses TRBV5-5 with TRBJ1-2, with 8 bases lining up with TRBD1. Per germline, CDR1 SGHKS and CDR2 YYEKEE (reference sequence). Unmatched junction bases numbered 3, after V lost 0 bases and J lost 5 bases. The CDR3 covers 14 residues. CDR3 loop: CASSLGTGWYGYTF. The CDR3 coding sequence is TGTGCCAGCAGCTTGGGGACAGGGTGGTATGGCTACACCTTC.

The chain recombines TRBV5-4 with TRBJ2-7; a possible D gene is TRBD2 (5 bases). V gave up 0 bases and J gave up 5 bases, with 9 bases separating them. The germline V gene encodes CDR1 SGHNT and CDR2 YYREEE (reference sequence). The CDR3 spans 13 residues. Here the CDR3 DNA reads TGTGCCAGCAGCTTGGCGGGAATCCACGAGCAGTACTTC. Its protein product is CASSLAGIHEQYF.

The chain has TRBV9 and TRBJ2-7, with D possibly being TRBD2 (5 bases). V gave up 3 bases and J gave up 4 bases, with 8 bases separating them. The CDR3 spans 12 residues. Germline CDR1 reads SGDLS; CDR2 reads YYNGEE. The CDR3 DNA reads TGTGCCAGCAGCGCCGGGAAATACGAGCAGTACTTC. Its translation: CASSAGKYEQYF.

The CDR3 loop reads CASSQDAMQNNQPQHF. In DNA, the CDR3 is TGTGCCAGCTCACAGGACGCAATGCAGAACAATCAGCCCCAGCATTTT. The rearrangement joins TRBV18 to TRBJ1-5; the D is unclear. Germline-derived CDR1 and CDR2 are KGHSH and LQKENI. The V gene lost 4 bases and the J gene lost 3 bases, with 16 bases spanning the gap. The CDR3 length is 16 residues.

The rearrangement uses TRBV27 and TRBJ1-6; maybe TRBD1 (5 bases). Germline V lookup: CDR1 MNHEY, CDR2 SMNVEV (reference sequence). The CDR3 consists of 15 residues. The V end was cut by 1 base, the J end by 8 bases, with 12 bases between. The DNA of the CDR3 is TGTGCCAGCAGTTTATGGGGCAGGTTACATTCACCCCTCCACTTT. Amino acids: CASSLWGRLHSPLHF.

The chain links TRBV5-1 to TRBJ1-5, with D tentatively TRBD1 (6 bases). The CDR3 covers 14 residues. V gave up 0 bases and J gave up 7 bases, with 11 bases separating them. CDR1 SGHRS and CDR2 YFSETQ come from the germline V gene. CDR3 residues: CASSLEQGRQPQHF. The CDR3 DNA follows: TGCGCCAGCAGCTTGGAACAGGGACGACAGCCCCAGCATTTT.

Comments on this clone: The same CDR3 also results from other DNA sequences found in this sample. The rearrangement joins TRBV18 to TRBJ1-1; 12 bases agree with TRBD1. The CDR3 extends over 14 amino acids. Trimming took 3 bases from V and 5 from J; bases not matched to a gene: 1. From germline, CDR1 is KGHSH and CDR2 LQKENI. The CDR3 sequence: CASSPGQGATEAFF. The DNA of the CDR3 is TGTGCCAGCTCACCGGGACAGGGGGCTACTGAAGCTTTCTTT. Combining the CDR3 with reference TRBV18 and TRBJ1-1 gives the whole variable domain NAGVMQNPRHLVRRRGQEARLRCSPMKGHSHVYWYRQLPEEGLKFMVYLQKENIIDESGMPKERFSAEFPKEGPSILRIQQVVRGDSAAYFCASSPGQGATEAFFGQGTRLTVV.

The rearrangement links TRBV7-6 to TRBJ1-5, with no clear D. Trimming removed 5 bases at V and 3 bases at J, with 14 bases between. The CDR3 runs to 15 residues. Looked up from germline, CDR1 is SGHVS and CDR2 is FNYEAQ. The CDR3 DNA sequence: TGTGCCAGCAGCCCAACGGACGGATTCAATCAGCCCCAGCATTTT. Translating gives CASSPTDGFNQPQHF. Based on the CDR3 plus reference TRBV7-6 and TRBJ1-5, the full variable domain is GAGVSQSPRYKVTKRGQDVALRCDPISGHVSLYWYRQALGQGPEFLTYFNYEAQQDKSGLPNDRFSAERPEGSISTLTIQRTEQRDSAMYRCASSPTDGFNQPQHFGDGTRLSIL.

The table lists this clone with a count of one. This rearrangement joins TRBV18 to TRBJ2-1; D is perhaps TRBD1 (5 bases). The germline V gene has CDR1 KGHSH and CDR2 LQKENI. The ends were cut back, 0 bases at V and 9 bases at J, with 6 bases in the middle. The CDR3 length is 12 residues. CDR3 in DNA: TGTGCCAGCTCACCACCAGGGGCTGAGCAGTTCTTC. It translates to CASSPPGAEQFF.

The rearrangement joins TRBV30 to TRBJ1-5; D unresolved. The CDR3 covers 15 residues. Per the germline V gene, CDR1 is GTSNPN and CDR2 is SVGIG (reference sequence). Deletions cut 1 base from V and 0 bases from J, with 10 bases between. CDR3 DNA: TGTGCCTGGAGTGAAGGCGCCTATAGCAATCAGCCCCAGCATTTT. It codes for CAWSEGAYSNQPQHF.

In the case of this clone: Different DNA sequences within this sample yield the same CDR3. J is TRBJ1-2 and V is TRBV29-1, with 8 bases that match TRBD1. Germline values: CDR1 SQVTM, CDR2 ANQGSEA. The CDR3 spans 13 residues. Germline trimming cut 4 bases from V and 3 bases from J; bases unmatched to any gene: 4. The CDR3 is CSVATGGDYGYTF. The CDR3 DNA reads as TGCAGCGTTGCTACAGGGGGGGACTATGGCTACACCTTC.